The rows below give T cell receptor beta chains drawn from one sample of a study of spatial heterogeneity in lung cancer. One entry per CDR3 protein, called by TCRdb with MiXCR from the 5' RACE reads. Here the sample spans about 36,000 distinct CDR3 sequences, 6% to 9.5% being singletons. The input for sequencing was PBMCs, taken at follow-up. The receptors were sampled from a male donor with early-stage non-small cell lung cancer. The CDR3 runs from the conserved cysteine through the conserved F or W. D genes are given only for firm matches. Some rows have no size entry. The others give once, few or many, or a class for an expanded clone.

TGTGCCAGCAGTGACTCAACGGGGGGGCCGGATGAGCAGTTCTTC CASSDSTGGPDEQFF many 15 TRBD2 TRBJ2-1 TRBV6-4
TGTGCCAGCAGTTTCGACGGAACCTACGAGCAGTACTTC CASSFDGTYEQYF many 13 NA TRBJ2-7 TRBV27
TGTGCCAGCAGCCGACAGGACAGCTATTTTCAAGAGACCCAGTACTTC CASSRQDSYFQETQYF medium-sized 16 NA TRBJ2-5 TRBV7-8
TGTGCCAGCAGTTTCACAACAAACACTGAAGCTTTCTTT CASSFTTNTEAFF medium-sized 13 NA TRBJ1-1 TRBV27
TGCAGCGTTGAAGACGGGACGCGGAACACCGGGGAGCTGTTTTTT CSVEDGTRNTGELFF many 15 NA TRBJ2-2 TRBV29-1
TGTGCCAGCAGCACGGACAGCTCCCTCTCCTACAATGAGCAGTTCTTC CASSTDSSLSYNEQFF many 16 NA TRBJ2-1 TRBV7-9
TGCGCCAGCAGCCTTGGGACAGGGTCTGGGGCCAACGTCCTGACTTTC CASSLGTGSGANVLTF many 16 TRBD1 TRBJ2-6 TRBV4-1
TGTGCCATCAGTGAAGGGGTCAGTAATCAGCCCCAGCATTTT CAISEGVSNQPQHF many 14 NA TRBJ1-5 TRBV10-3
TGTGCCAGCAGCCCGAATCAGTACGAGCAGTACTTC CASSPNQYEQYF many 12 NA TRBJ2-7 TRBV5-5
TGTGCCAGCCCACCCGTCCCGGGGGGGCCAACCCATGAGCAGTTCTTC CASPPVPGGPTHEQFF many 16 TRBD2 TRBJ2-1 TRBV28
TGTGCCAGCAGCTTAATTAGCGGGGGACAAGAGACCCAGTACTTC CASSLISGGQETQYF NA 15 TRBD2 TRBJ2-5 TRBV7-9
TGTGCCAGCAGCCTCGAGCTCGACAATGAGCAGTTCTTC CASSLELDNEQFF many 13 NA TRBJ2-1 TRBV7-3
TGTGCCAGCAAGCAAAGACAGGGGGCGGGCCGTCGCACTGAAGCTTTCTTT CASKQRQGAGRRTEAFF many 17 TRBD1 TRBJ1-1 TRBV6-5